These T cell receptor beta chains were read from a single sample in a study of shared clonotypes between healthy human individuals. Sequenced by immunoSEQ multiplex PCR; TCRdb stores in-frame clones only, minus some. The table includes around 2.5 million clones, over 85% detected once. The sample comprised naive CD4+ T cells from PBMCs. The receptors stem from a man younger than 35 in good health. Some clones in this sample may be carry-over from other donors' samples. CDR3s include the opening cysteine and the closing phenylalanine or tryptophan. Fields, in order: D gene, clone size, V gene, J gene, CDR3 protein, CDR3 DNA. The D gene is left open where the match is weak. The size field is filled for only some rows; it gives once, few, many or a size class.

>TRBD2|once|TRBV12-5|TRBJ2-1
CASGTLEAGEAHEQFF
TGTGCTAGTGGAACCCTGGAAGCGGGAGAAGCCCATGAGCAGTTCTTC
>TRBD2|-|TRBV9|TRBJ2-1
CASSFSVLGTSGGSYNEQFF
TGTGCCAGCAGCTTTAGTGTACTTGGGACTAGCGGGGGGTCCTACAATGAGCAGTTCTTC
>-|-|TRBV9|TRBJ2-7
CASSARLGPEQYF
TGTGCCAGCAGCGCCCGCTTAGGCCCCGAGCAGTACTTC
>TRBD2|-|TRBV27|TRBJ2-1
CASRLADSYNEQFF
TGTGCCAGCAGACTAGCGGACTCCTACAATGAGCAGTTCTTC
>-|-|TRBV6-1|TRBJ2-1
CASTSLEPTEQFF
TGTGCCAGCACATCTCTAGAACCCACCGAGCAGTTCTTC
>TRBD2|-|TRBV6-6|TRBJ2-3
CATMWGGLAGPDTQYF
TGTGCCACCATGTGGGGGGGACTAGCGGGACCAGATACGCAGTATTTT
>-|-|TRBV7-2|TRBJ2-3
CASSSLRGADTQYF
TGTGCCAGCAGCTCCCTAAGGGGAGCAGATACGCAGTATTTT
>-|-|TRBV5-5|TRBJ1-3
CASSGSRDLAGNTIYF
TGTGCCAGCAGCGGAAGCCGGGACTTGGCTGGAAACACCATATATTTT
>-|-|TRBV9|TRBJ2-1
CASSADGQTYNEQFF
TGTGCCAGCAGCGCGGACGGTCAGACCTACAATGAGCAGTTCTTC
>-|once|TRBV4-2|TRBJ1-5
CASSQDQGTQPQHF
TGTGCCAGCAGCCAAGATCAGGGGACTCAGCCCCAGCATTTT
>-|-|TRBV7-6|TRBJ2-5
CASSSLDVETQYF
TGTGCCAGCAGCTCGCTGGACGTAGAGACCCAGTACTTC
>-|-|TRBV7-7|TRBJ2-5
CASSPDKGGGTQYF
TGTGCCAGCAGCCCAGATAAGGGCGGAGGGACCCAGTACTTC
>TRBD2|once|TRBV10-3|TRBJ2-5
CAISGGQAGGDQETQYF
TGTGCCATCAGTGGAGGGCAAGCGGGAGGCGATCAAGAGACCCAGTACTTC
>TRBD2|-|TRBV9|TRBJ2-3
CASSEGLAASTDTQYF
TGTGCCAGCAGCGAGGGACTAGCGGCCAGCACAGATACGCAGTATTTT
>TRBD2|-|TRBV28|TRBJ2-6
CASTPAGVSGANVLTF
TGTGCCAGCACCCCAGCGGGAGTCTCTGGGGCCAACGTCCTGACTTTC
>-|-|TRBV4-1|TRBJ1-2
CASSQDLRSFNYGYTF
TGCGCCAGCAGCCAAGATCTAAGGTCGTTTAACTATGGCTACACCTTC
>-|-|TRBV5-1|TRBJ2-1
CASSLLRQGSYNEQFF
TGCGCCAGCAGCTTGCTCCGGCAGGGCTCCTACAATGAGCAGTTCTTC
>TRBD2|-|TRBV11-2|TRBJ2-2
CASSLGDYPRGELFF
TGTGCCAGCAGCTTAGGGGACTACCCTCGAGGGGAGCTGTTTTTT
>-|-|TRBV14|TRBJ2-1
CASSQDHMGIYYNEQFF
TGTGCCAGCAGCCAAGATCATATGGGGATCTACTACAATGAGCAGTTCTTC
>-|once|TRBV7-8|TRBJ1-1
CASKLGSTTNTEAFF
TGTGCCAGCAAATTAGGGTCCACCACGAACACTGAAGCTTTCTTT
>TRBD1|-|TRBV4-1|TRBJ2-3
CASSHPGQGGTDTQYF
TGCGCCAGCAGCCACCCCGGACAGGGCGGCACAGATACGCAGTATTTT
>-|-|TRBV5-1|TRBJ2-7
CASSLMWGVGENEQYF
TGCGCCAGCAGCTTGATGTGGGGCGTCGGGGAGAACGAGCAGTACTTC
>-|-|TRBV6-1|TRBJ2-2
CASRPGQMNTGELFF
TGTGCCAGCAGACCCGGACAGATGAACACCGGGGAGCTGTTTTTT
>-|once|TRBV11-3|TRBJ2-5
CASSLGGLGPNHQETQYF
TGTGCCAGCAGCTTGGGAGGACTGGGGCCAAACCATCAAGAGACCCAGTACTTC
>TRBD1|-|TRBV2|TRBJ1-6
CASIRDRANSPLHF
TGTGCCAGCATACGGGACAGGGCTAATTCACCCCTCCACTTT
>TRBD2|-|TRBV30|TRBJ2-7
CAWSTRTSGSYEQYF
TGTGCCTGGAGTACCAGGACTAGCGGGAGCTACGAGCAGTACTTC
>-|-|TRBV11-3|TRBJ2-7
CASSPGGAGYREQYF
TGTGCCAGCAGCCCCGGCGGGGCGGGATATCGCGAGCAGTACTTC
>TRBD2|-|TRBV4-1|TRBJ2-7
CASSQVLLASSYEQYF
TGCGCCAGCAGCCAAGTTTTACTAGCGAGTTCCTACGAGCAGTACTTC
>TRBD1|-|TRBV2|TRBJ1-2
CASSEEGAGAEAGYTF
TGTGCCAGCAGTGAAGAGGGGGCCGGTGCGGAAGCTGGCTACACCTTC
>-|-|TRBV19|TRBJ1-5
CARGTRYSNQPQHF
TGTGCCAGGGGGACACGATATAGCAATCAGCCCCAGCATTTT
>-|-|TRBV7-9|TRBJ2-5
CASSLDPGSETQYF
TGTGCCAGCAGCTTAGATCCGGGATCGGAGACCCAGTACTTC
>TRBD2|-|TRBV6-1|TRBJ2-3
CASSLSGGTTDTQYF
TGTGCCAGCAGCTTGTCGGGGGGGACCACAGATACGCAGTATTTT
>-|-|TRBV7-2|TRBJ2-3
CASSLVHGTDTQYF
TGTGCCAGCAGCTTAGTCCACGGCACAGATACGCAGTATTTT
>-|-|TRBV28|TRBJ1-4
CASSPPGGEGEKLFF
TGTGCCAGCAGTCCACCCGGGGGGGAGGGGGAAAAACTGTTTTTT
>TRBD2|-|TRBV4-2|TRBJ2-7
CASSQRLAEPTYEQYF
TGTGCCAGCAGCCAGCGACTAGCGGAGCCTACCTACGAGCAGTACTTC
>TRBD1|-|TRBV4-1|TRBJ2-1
CASSQGNRGSSYNEQFF
TGCGCCAGCAGCCAAGGTAACAGGGGGAGCTCCTACAATGAGCAGTTCTTC
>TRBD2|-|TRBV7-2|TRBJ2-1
CASSPSGPIYNEQFF
TGTGCCAGCAGCCCTAGCGGTCCGATTTACAATGAGCAGTTCTTC
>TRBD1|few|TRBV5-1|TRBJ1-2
CASSLGTGPPGGYTF
TGCGCCAGCAGCTTGGGGACAGGTCCCCCGGGAGGCTACACCTTC
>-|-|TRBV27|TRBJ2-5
CASSLRVGSAPQTQYF
TGTGCCAGCAGTTTAAGGGTCGGTTCGGCTCCACAGACCCAGTACTTC
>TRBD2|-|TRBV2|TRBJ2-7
CASSPPSGYEQYF
TGTGCCAGCAGCCCCCCTAGCGGCTACGAGCAGTACTTC
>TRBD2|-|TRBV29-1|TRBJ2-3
CSVAGLAATTDTQYF
TGCAGCGTTGCGGGACTAGCGGCGACCACAGATACGCAGTATTTT
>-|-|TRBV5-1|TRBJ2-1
CASSLARQERFF
TGCGCCAGCAGCTTGGCCCGGCAGGAGAGGTTCTTC
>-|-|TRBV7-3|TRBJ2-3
CASSLTRWGTDTQYF
TGTGCCAGCAGCTTAACGAGGTGGGGCACAGATACGCAGTATTTT
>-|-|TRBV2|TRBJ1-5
CASSEDGVGQPQHF
TGTGCCAGCAGTGAAGACGGGGTGGGTCAGCCCCAGCATTTT
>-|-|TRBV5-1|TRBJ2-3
CASSLDGGVWDTQYF
TGCGCCAGCAGCTTGGACGGAGGGGTCTGGGATACGCAGTATTTT
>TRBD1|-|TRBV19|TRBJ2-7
CASSIPGTGGSEQYF
TGTGCCAGTAGTATTCCCGGGACAGGGGGCAGCGAGCAGTACTTC
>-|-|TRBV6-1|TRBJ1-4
CASSEQGFAPEKLFF
TGTGCCAGCAGTGAACAGGGCTTTGCACCTGAAAAACTGTTTTTT
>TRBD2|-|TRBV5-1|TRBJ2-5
CASSFSGSRETQYF
TGCGCCAGCAGCTTTAGCGGGAGTAGGGAGACCCAGTACTTC
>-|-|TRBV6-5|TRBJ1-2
CASSSSTPLSGYTF
TGTGCCAGCAGTTCCTCGACCCCACTCAGTGGCTACACCTTC
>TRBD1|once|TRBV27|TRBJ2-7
CASSPLRDRRYEQYF
TGTGCCAGCAGTCCTCTCCGGGACAGAAGATACGAGCAGTACTTC
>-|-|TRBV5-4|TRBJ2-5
CASSFRDTQETQYF
TGTGCCAGCAGCTTCCGGGACACGCAAGAGACCCAGTACTTC
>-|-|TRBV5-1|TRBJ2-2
CASIQDDNTGELFF
TGCGCCAGCATCCAAGACGATAACACCGGGGAGCTGTTTTTT